This TCR beta chain was sequenced in a study of beta chain features in type 1 diabetes. The isolated RNA, all of it, was reverse transcribed, so expressed TCRB transcripts were what got sequenced. The data were produced by immunoSEQ multiplex PCR, yet TCRdb's version contains in-frame clones alone and is incomplete. The data show about 620,000 clones, less than 20% seen once. Germline V gene sequence: CDR1 SGHTA, CDR2 FQGNSA. V was clipped by 7 bases and J by 4 bases, with 11 bases between them. This CDR3 has 13 residues. Source material: naive CD4+ T cells from blood. The receptor was derived from a man aged 18 to 30 in good health. The chain employs TRBV7-2 and TRBJ2-1, with D possibly TRBD2 on 6 matching bases. The CDR3 sequence: CASTGGIYNEQFF. CDR3 DNA sequence: TGTGCCAGCACCGGCGGGATTTACAATGAGCAGTTCTTC. Full variable domain (outside the CDR3, taken from reference TRBV7-2 and TRBJ2-1): GAGVSQSPSNKVTEKGKDVELRCDPISGHTALYWYRQSLGQGLEFLIYFQGNSAPDKSGLPSDRFSAERTGGSVSTLTIQRTQQEDSAVYLCASTGGIYNEQFFGPGTRLTVL.